This TCR beta chain was found in a study of shared clonotypes between healthy human individuals. General study points: Some naive CD4 clonotypes, around 5%, turned up in common across several donors.

In the original analysis: ImmunoSEQ output held junction-only sequences without quality scores, so filtering differed. TCRdb's table, derived via immunoSEQ multiplex PCR, lists solely in-frame clones and lacks some. D and trimming were read from the DNA, whereas the V and J calls and clone size are those reported in that table. This sample has roughly 300,000 clones, with about nine tenths found just once. About this clone: Antigen: not known.

The CDR3 is 17 residues long. J gave up 1 base and V 3 bases, and 5 bases lay outside the gene matches. The germline CDR1 and CDR2 sequences are SGHDN and FVKESK. The TCR was taken from a man aged 18 to 29 in good health. This chain joins TRBV14 and TRBJ2-2; TRBD2 matches at 10 bases. Sample: memory CD8+ T cells sorted from blood. Indicated subset: CD45RO+ cells pooled with CCR7-negative TemRA cells. The CDR3 bases are TGTGCCAGCAGCCAGGAAGGACTAGCGGAGAACACCGGGGAGCTGTTTTTT. Protein sequence: CASSQEGLAENTGELFF.